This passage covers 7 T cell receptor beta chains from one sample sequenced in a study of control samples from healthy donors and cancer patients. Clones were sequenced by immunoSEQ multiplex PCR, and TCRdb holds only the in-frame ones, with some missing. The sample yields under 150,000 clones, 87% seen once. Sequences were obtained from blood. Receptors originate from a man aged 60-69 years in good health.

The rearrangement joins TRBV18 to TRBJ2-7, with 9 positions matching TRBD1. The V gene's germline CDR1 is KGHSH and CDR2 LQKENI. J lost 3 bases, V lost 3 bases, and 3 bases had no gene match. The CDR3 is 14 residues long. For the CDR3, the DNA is TGTGCCAGCTCACCCGGGACAGGGAACTACGAGCAGTACTTC. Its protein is CASSPGTGNYEQYF.

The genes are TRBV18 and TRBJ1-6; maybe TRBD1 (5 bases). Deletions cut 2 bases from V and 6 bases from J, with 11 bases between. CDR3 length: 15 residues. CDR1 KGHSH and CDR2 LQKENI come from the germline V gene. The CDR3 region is CASSPGTGINSPLHF. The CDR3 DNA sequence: TGTGCCAGCTCACCAGGGACGGGGATTAATTCACCCCTCCACTTT.

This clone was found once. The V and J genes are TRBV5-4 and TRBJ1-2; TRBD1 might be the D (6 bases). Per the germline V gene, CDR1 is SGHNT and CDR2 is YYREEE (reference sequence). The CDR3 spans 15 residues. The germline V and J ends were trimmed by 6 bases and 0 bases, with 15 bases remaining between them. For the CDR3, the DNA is TGTGCCAGCACCCCAGCCGGGACAACTAACTATGGCTACACCTTC. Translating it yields CASTPAGTTNYGYTF. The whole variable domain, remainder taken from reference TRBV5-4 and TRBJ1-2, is ETGVTQSPTHLIKTRGQQVTLRCSSQSGHNTVSWYQQALGQGPQFIFQYYREEENGRGNFPPRFSGLQFPNYSSELNVNALELDDSALYLCASTPAGTTNYGYTFGSGTRLTVV.

CDR3 amino acids: CASSVAGASTDTQYF. DNA for the CDR3: TGTGCCAGCAGCGTTGCGGGGGCTAGCACAGATACGCAGTATTTT. The V call is TRBV9, the J call TRBJ2-3; D might be TRBD2 (7 bases). The length of the CDR3 is 15 residues. The germline V gene encodes CDR1 SGDLS and CDR2 YYNGEE. Trimming shortened V by 2 bases and J by 0 bases, and 10 bases separated the two germline ends.

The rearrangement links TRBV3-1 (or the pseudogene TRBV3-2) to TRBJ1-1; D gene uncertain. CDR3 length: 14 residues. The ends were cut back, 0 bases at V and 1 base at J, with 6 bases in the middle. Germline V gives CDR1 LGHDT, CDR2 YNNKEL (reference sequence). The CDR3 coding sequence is TGTGCCAGCAGCCAAGAATCATCGAACACTGAAGCTTTCTTT. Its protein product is CASSQESSNTEAFF.

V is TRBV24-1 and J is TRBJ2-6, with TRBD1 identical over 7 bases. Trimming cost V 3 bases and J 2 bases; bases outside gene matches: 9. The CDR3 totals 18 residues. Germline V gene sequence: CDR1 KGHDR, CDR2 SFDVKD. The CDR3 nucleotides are TGTGCCACCAGTGATCACCGGGTTGACAGGGCTGGGGCCAACGTCCTGACTTTC. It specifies CATSDHRVDRAGANVLTF.

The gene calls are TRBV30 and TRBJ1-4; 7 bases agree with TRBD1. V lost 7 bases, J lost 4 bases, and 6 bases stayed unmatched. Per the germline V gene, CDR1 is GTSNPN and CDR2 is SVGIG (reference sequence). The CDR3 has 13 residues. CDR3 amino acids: CAYSNRGNEKLFF. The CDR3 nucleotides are TGTGCCTACTCTAACAGGGGTAATGAAAAACTGTTTTTT.